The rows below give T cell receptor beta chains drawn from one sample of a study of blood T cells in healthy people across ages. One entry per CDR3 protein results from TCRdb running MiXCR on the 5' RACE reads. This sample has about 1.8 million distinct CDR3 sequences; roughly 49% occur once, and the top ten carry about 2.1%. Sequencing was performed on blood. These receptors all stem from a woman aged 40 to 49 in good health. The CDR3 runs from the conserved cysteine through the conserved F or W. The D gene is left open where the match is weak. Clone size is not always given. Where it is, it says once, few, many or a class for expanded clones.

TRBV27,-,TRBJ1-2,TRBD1,CASSRTGGRVYGYTF,TGTGCCAGCAGTAGAACAGGGGGCCGCGTCTATGGCTACACCTTC
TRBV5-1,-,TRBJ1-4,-,CASSPNTIAYEKLFF,TGCGCCAGCAGCCCGAATACGATCGCATATGAAAAACTGTTTTTT
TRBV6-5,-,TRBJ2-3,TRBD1,CASSYPGQTQYF,TGTGCCAGCAGTTACCCGGGACAGACGCAGTATTTT
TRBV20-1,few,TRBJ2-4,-,CSARDDATVGRLAKNIQYF,TGCAGTGCTAGAGATGATGCGACAGTAGGCCGTTTAGCCAAAAACATTCAGTACTTC
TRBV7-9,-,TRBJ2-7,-,CASSLGRGSGTYEQYF,TGTGCCAGCAGCCTAGGACGGGGTTCGGGGACCTACGAGCAGTACTTC
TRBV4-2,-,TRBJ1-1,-,CASSKTGMRDTEAFF,TGTGCCAGCAGCAAAACCGGGATGAGGGACACTGAAGCTTTCTTT
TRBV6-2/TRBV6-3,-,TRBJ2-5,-,CASTRTLQETQYF,TGTGCCTCCACGAGGACTCTTCAAGAGACCCAGTACTTC
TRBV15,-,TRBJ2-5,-,CATMEGGRETQYF,TGTGCCACCATGGAGGGGGGTCGAGAGACCCAGTACTTC
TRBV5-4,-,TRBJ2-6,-,CASSSGTPLAGANVLTF,TGTGCCAGCAGCTCCGGGACACCGCTCGCTGGGGCCAACGTCCTGACTTTC
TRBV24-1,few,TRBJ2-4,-,CATSDLFGQSYNEQYF,TGTGCCACCAGCGACCTTTTTGGACAGAGCTACAATGAGCAGTACTTC
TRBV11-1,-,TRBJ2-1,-,CASSSEWRPDNEQFF,TGTGCCAGCAGCTCAGAGTGGCGGCCCGACAATGAGCAGTTCTTC
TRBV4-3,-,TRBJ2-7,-,CASSQFLSKNPPLEQYF,TGCGCCAGCAGCCAATTCCTATCTAAAAACCCTCCCCTCGAGCAGTACTTC
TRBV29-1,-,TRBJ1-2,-,CSAWGGEDGYTF,TGCAGCGCCTGGGGGGGAGAAGATGGCTACACCTTC
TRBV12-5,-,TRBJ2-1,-,CASGLVQGHNRDNEQFF,TGTGCTAGTGGTTTGGTACAAGGGCACAATAGGGACAATGAGCAGTTCTTC
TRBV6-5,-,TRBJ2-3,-,CASSYSPGNTDTQYF,TGTGCCAGCAGTTATTCCCCGGGGAACACGGATACGCAGTATTTT
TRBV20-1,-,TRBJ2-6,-,CSARDQQTLSGANVLTF,TGCAGTGCTAGAGATCAACAGACCCTCTCTGGGGCCAACGTCCTGACTTTC
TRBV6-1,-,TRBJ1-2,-,CASSEAGYGANYGYTF,TGTGCCAGCAGTGAAGCGGGATACGGAGCTAACTATGGCTACACCTTC
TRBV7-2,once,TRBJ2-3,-,CASSLDQGRTDTQYF,TGTGCCAGCAGCTTAGATCAGGGTAGGACAGATACGCAGTATTTT
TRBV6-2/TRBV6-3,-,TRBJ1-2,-,CASKAAERYGYTF,TGTGCCAGCAAGGCGGCAGAACGGTATGGCTACACCTTC
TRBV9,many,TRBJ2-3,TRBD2,CASSVVSSGGITEDTQYF,TGTGCCAGCAGCGTAGTGTCTAGCGGGGGGATTACGGAAGATACGCAGTATTTT
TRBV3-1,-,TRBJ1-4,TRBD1,CASSQADLRGSAEKLFF,TGTGCCAGCAGCCAAGCGGACCTCAGGGGGTCGGCTGAAAAACTGTTTTTT
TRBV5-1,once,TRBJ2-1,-,CASSLGSANYNEQFF,TGCGCCAGCAGCTTGGGGTCCGCCAACTACAATGAGCAGTTCTTC
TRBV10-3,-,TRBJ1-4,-,CAISPGGANEKLFF,TGTGCCATCAGCCCGGGAGGGGCTAATGAAAAACTGTTTTTT
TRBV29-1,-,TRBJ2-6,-,CSARGASEANVLTF,TGCAGCGCACGCGGGGCCTCTGAGGCCAACGTCCTGACTTTC
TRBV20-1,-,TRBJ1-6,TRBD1,CSARAGQGSNSPLHF,TGCAGTGCTAGAGCCGGACAGGGGTCGAATTCACCCCTCCACTTT
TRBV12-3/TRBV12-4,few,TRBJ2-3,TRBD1,CASRPRDRPKSTDTQYF,TGTGCCAGCAGACCCAGGGACAGACCTAAAAGCACAGATACGCAGTATTTT
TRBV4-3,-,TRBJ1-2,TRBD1,CASSQWDSSNYGYTF,TGCGCCAGCAGCCAATGGGACAGTTCGAACTATGGCTACACCTTC
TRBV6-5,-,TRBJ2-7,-,CAIIDGEIQYF,TGTGCCATCATCGACGGGGAGATCCAGTACTTC
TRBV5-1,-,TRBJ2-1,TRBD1,CASSAGGNEQFF,TGCGCCAGCAGCGCAGGGGGCAATGAGCAGTTCTTC
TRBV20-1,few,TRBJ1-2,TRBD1,CSARENPTGHGYTF,TGCAGTGCTAGAGAAAACCCGACAGGGCATGGCTACACCTTC
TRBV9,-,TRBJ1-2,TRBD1,CASSDWTGGIYGYTF,TGTGCCAGCAGCGACTGGACAGGGGGCATCTATGGCTACACCTTC
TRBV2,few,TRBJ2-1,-,CASSSRLGDNEQFF,TGTGCCAGCAGTAGCCGGCTGGGGGACAATGAGCAGTTCTTC
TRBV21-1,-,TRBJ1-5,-,CASSLTKGGPAGNQPQHF,TGTGCCAGCAGCCTAACCAAAGGGGGGCCCGCCGGCAATCAGCCCCAGCATTTT
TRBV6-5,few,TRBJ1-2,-,CASSSAGRYGYTF,TGTGCCAGCAGTTCCGCCGGGAGATATGGCTACACCTTC
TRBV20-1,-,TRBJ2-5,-,CSLRGLQETQYF,TGCAGTTTACGGGGGCTGCAAGAGACCCAGTACTTC
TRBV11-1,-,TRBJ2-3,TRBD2,CASSTRTGGRSTDTQYF,TGTGCCAGCAGCACACGGACTGGCGGGAGGAGCACAGATACGCAGTATTTT
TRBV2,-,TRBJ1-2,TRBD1,CASSEAPGQGFTQRYGYTF,TGTGCCAGCAGCGAGGCCCCTGGACAGGGATTTACCCAACGCTATGGCTACACCTTC
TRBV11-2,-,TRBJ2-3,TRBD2,CASSFDLAGGLTDTQYF,TGTGCCAGCAGCTTTGATCTAGCGGGGGGGCTGACAGATACGCAGTATTTT
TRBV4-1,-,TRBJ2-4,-,CASSQDQAANERLGKNIQYF,TGCGCCAGCAGCCAAGATCAGGCGGCCAACGAACGTTTAGGCAAAAACATTCAGTACTTC
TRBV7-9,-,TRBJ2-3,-,CASSSRPAGDTQYF,TGTGCCAGCAGCTCTCGCCCGGCGGGAGATACGCAGTATTTT
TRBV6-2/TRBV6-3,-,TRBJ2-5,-,CASSLWTVKEETQYF,TGTGCCAGCAGTTTATGGACAGTGAAAGAAGAGACCCAGTACTTC
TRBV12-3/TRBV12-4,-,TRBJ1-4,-,CASRPGVVNEKLFF,TGTGCCAGCAGACCAGGGGTGGTAAATGAAAAACTGTTTTTT
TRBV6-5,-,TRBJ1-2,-,CASSYSKNHRVGYTF,TGTGCCAGCAGTTACTCGAAGAACCACAGGGTCGGCTACACCTTC
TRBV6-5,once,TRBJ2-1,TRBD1,CASRTTGGPYNEQFF,TGTGCCAGCAGGACGACAGGGGGCCCCTACAATGAGCAGTTCTTC
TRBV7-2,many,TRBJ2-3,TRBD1,CASSLGTGGRSDTQYF,TGTGCCAGCAGCCTAGGGACAGGGGGCAGATCAGATACGCAGTATTTT
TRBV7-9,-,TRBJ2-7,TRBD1,CASSRAGQANEQYF,TGTGCCAGCAGCCGGGCCGGACAGGCGAACGAGCAGTACTTC
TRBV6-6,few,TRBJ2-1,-,CASSHTRGSGDEQFF,TGTGCCAGCAGTCACACGAGGGGTTCGGGCGATGAGCAGTTCTTC
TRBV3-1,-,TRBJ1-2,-,CASSQRRGAGYGYTF,TGTGCCAGCAGCCAGAGGAGGGGGGCAGGCTATGGCTACACCTTC
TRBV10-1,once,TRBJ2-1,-,CASSDPRGGYEQFF,TGCGCCAGCAGTGACCCCCGAGGCGGCTATGAGCAGTTCTTC
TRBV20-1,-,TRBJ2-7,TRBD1,CSAYIPGQYEQYF,TGCAGTGCCTATATCCCGGGACAGTACGAGCAGTACTTC